This T cell receptor (beta chain) was found in a study of cytomegalovirus exposure and HLA in healthy donors. Points from the study as a whole: As was reported, the classifier diagnosed cytomegalovirus status with high specificity and sensitivity. When the data were analyzed later, several of the most significant clusters appeared to be linked to common viral pathogens. About 87% or about 30% of the time was how often most TCR beta V segments were productive, according to an earlier analysis.

60 Vbeta and 13 Jbeta primers were used in PCR. The protocol was immunoSEQ multiplex PCR, while the TCRdb copy is restricted to in-frame clones and leaves out a portion. The sample totals over 150,000 clones. Concerning this clone itself: Its target is not known.

This TCR was recovered from a boy aged 5 to 17 in good health and CMV-seronegative. Sequencing used PBMCs.

The CDR3 nucleotides read TGTGCCAGCAGCGAGGGGGGGGACGGAACAGGGCCCCAGCATTTT. It specifies CASSEGGDGTGPQHF. The chain couples TRBV9 to TRBJ1-5; TRBD1 is a possible D gene (6 bases). CDR3 length: 15 amino acids. With 3 bases removed from V and 9 bases from J, the gap between germline ends came to 19 bases. In germline, CDR1 is SGDLS, CDR2 YYNGEE. Filled out from reference TRBV9 and TRBJ1-5, the complete variable domain reads DSGVTQTPKHLITATGQRVTLRCSPRSGDLSVYWYQQSLDQGLQFLIQYYNGEERAKGNILERFSAQQFPDLHSELNLSSLELGDSALYFCASSEGGDGTGPQHFGDGTRLSIL.